The following is a T cell receptor beta chain sequence with its context. Its specificity is not known. The sample comes from a study of blood T cells in healthy people across ages. Study results and caveats: Underestimates were what the diversity estimates from one million T cells were considered to be.

A second PCR, run for roughly 7 to 11 cycles, used a sample-barcoded 5' primer plus a J-beta primer mix. TCRdb redid the calling of the 5' RACE reads with MiXCR, one entry per CDR3 protein. Of more than 650,000 distinct CDR3 sequences in the sample, about 53% were seen once. Sequencing was performed on blood. The TCR was taken from an elderly man in good health.

Here the CDR3 reads CASSVSPRGSYNEQFF. CDR3 coding DNA: TGTGCCAGCAGTGTCTCTCCCCGGGGGTCCTACAATGAGCAGTTCTTC. This sequence joins TRBV6-1 and TRBJ2-1, with a tentative D call TRBD2 (6 bases). CDR3 length: 16 residues. Germline V lookup: CDR1 MNHNS, CDR2 SASEGT. V lost 4 bases, J lost 1 base, and 14 bases lay in between.